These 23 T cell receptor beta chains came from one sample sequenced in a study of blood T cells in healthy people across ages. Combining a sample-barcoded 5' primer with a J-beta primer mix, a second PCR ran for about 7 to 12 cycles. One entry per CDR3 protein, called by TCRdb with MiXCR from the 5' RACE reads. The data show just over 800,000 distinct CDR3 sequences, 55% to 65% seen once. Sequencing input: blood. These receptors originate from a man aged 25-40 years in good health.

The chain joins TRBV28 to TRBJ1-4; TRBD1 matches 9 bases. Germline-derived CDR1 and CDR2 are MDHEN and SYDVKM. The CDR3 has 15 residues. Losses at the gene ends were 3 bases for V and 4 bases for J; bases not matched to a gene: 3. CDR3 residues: CASSFEGQGNEKLFF. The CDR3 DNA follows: TGTGCCAGCAGTTTTGAGGGACAGGGTAATGAAAAACTGTTTTTT.

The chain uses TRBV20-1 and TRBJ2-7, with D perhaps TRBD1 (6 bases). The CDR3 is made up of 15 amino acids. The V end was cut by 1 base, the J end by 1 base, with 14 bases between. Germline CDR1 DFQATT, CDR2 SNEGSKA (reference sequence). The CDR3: CSARGLGQLSYEQYF. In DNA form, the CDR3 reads TGCAGTGCTAGAGGGTTAGGACAGTTATCCTACGAGCAGTACTTC.

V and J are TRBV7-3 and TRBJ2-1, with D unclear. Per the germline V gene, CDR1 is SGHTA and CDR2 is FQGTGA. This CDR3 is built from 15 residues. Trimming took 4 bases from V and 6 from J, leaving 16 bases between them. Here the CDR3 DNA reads TGTGCCAGCAGCTCAGGTGGGTTTCTGTCCAATGAGCAGTTCTTC. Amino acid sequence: CASSSGGFLSNEQFF.

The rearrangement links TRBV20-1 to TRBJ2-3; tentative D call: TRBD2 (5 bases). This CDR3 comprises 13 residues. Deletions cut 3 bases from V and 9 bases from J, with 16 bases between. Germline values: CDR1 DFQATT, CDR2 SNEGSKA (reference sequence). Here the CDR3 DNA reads TGCAGTGCTAGTGGGCTCCCCCGAGGGACGCAGTATTTT. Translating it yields CSASGLPRGTQYF.

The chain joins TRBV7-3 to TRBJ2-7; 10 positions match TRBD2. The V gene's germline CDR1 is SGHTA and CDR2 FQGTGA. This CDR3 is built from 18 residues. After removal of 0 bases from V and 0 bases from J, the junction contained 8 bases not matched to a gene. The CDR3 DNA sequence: TGTGCCAGCAGCTTAACAGGGCCTAGCGGGGGCCTCTCCTACGAGCAGTACTTC. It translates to CASSLTGPSGGLSYEQYF.

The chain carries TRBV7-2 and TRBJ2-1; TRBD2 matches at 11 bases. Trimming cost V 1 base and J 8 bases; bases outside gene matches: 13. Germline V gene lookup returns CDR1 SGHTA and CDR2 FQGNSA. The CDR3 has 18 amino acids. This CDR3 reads CASSLEKGLAGLSDEQFF. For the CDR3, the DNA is TGTGCCAGCAGCTTAGAAAAAGGACTAGCGGGCCTTAGCGATGAGCAGTTCTTC.

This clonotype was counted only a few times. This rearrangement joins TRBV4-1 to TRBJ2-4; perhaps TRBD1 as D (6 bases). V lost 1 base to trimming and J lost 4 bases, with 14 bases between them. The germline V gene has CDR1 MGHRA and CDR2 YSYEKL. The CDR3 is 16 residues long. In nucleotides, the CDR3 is TGCGCCAGCAGCCAAGTTAGTACAGGGTCTAAAAACATTCAGTACTTC. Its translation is CASSQVSTGSKNIQYF.

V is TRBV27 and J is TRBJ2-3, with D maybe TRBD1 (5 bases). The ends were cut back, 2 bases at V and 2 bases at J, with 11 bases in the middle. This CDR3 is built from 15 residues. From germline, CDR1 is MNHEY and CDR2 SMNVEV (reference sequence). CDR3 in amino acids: CASSLAAGFTDTQYF. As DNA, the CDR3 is TGTGCCAGCAGTTTAGCGGCAGGGTTCACAGATACGCAGTATTTT.

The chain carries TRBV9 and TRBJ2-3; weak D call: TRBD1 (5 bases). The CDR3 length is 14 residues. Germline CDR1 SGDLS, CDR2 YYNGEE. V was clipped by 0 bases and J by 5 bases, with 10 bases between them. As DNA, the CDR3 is TGTGCCAGCAGCGTAGGTGGGGCGGAAGATACGCAGTATTTT. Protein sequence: CASSVGGAEDTQYF.

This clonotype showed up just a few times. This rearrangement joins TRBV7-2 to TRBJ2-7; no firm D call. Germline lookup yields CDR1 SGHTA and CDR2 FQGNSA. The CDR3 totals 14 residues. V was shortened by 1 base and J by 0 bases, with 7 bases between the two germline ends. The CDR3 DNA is TGTGCCAGCAGCTTAGAGGGTACCTCCTACGAGCAGTACTTC. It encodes CASSLEGTSYEQYF.

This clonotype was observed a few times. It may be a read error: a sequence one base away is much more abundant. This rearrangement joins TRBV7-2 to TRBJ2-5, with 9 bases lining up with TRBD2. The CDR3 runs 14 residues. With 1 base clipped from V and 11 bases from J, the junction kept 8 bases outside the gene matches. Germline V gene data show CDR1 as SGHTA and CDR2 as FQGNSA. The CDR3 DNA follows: TGTGCCAGCAGCTTAGATCGGCGGGGGGGAGAGCAGTACTTC. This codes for CASSLDRRGGEQYF.

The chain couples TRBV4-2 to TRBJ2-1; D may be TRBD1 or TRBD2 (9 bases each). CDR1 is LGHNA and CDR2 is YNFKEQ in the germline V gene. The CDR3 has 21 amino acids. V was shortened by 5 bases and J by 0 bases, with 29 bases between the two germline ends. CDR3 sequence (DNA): TGTGCCAGCAGCTATGGACAGGGGAGGCGGGGGGGCGAGAGCTCCTACAATGAGCAGTTCTTC. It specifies CASSYGQGRRGGESSYNEQFF.

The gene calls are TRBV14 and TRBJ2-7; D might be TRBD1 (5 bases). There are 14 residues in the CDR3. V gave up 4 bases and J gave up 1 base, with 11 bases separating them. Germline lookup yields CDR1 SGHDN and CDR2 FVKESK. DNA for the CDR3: TGTGCCAGCAGCCCGGAACAGGTTTCCTACGAGCAGTACTTC. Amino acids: CASSPEQVSYEQYF.

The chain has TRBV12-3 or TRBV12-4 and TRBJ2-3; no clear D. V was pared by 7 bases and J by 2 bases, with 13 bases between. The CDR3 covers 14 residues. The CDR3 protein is CASTKDGPTDTQYF. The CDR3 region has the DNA TGTGCCAGCACCAAAGATGGACCCACAGATACGCAGTATTTT.

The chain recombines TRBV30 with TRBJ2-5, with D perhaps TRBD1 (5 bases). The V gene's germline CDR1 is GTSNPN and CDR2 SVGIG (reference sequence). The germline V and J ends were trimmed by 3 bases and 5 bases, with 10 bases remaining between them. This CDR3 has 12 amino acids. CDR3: CAWRAAGETQYF. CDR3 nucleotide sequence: TGTGCCTGGAGGGCCGCAGGGGAGACCCAGTACTTC.

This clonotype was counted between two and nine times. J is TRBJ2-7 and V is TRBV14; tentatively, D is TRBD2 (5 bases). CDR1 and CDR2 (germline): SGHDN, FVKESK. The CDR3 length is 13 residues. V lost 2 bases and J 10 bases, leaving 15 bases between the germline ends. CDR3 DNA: TGTGCCAGCAGCCAATTAGAATGGGGAGTCCAGTACTTC. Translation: CASSQLEWGVQYF.

Here the CDR3 DNA reads TGTGCCAGCACCCCAAAAGGGGGCGTGGAGACCCAGTACTTC. Protein sequence: CASTPKGGVETQYF. The chain carries TRBV12-3 or TRBV12-4 and TRBJ2-5; 7 bases are a match to TRBD1. This CDR3 comprises 14 residues. The V and J ends lost 7 bases and 5 bases, in that order; junction bases with no gene match: 10.

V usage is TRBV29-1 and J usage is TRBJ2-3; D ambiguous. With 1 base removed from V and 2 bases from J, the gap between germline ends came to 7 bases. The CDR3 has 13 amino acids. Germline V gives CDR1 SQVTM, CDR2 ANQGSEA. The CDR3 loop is CSVEGQPTDTQYF. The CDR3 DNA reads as TGCAGCGTTGAAGGGCAGCCCACAGATACGCAGTATTTT.

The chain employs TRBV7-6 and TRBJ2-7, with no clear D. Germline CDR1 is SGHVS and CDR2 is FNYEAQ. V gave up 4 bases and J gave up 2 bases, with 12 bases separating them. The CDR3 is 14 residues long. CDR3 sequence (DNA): TGTGCCAGCAGCTCCTACTTGGGGACCTACGAGCAGTACTTC. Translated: CASSSYLGTYEQYF.

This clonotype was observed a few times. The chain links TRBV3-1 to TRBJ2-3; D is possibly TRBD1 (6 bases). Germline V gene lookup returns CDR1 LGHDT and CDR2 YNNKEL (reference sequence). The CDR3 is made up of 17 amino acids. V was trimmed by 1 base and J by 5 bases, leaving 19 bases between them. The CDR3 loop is CASSQAYRGSRGDTQYF. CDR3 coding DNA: TGTGCCAGCAGCCAAGCATACCGGGGAAGCAGGGGAGATACGCAGTATTTT.

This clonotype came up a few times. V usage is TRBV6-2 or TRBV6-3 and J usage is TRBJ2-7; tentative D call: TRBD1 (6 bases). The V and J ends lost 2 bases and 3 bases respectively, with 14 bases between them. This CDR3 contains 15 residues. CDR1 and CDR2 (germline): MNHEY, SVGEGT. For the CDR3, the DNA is TGTGCCAGCAGTTACGTGACAGGCCGATACTACGAGCAGTACTTC. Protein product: CASSYVTGRYYEQYF.

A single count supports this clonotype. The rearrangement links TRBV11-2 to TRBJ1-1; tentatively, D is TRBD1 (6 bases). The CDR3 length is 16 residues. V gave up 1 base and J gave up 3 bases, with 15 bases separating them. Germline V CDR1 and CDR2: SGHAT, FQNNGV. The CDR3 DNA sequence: TGTGCCAGCAGCTTAGTTGGGCGGGGGCAAGACACTGAAGCTTTCTTT. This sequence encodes CASSLVGRGQDTEAFF.

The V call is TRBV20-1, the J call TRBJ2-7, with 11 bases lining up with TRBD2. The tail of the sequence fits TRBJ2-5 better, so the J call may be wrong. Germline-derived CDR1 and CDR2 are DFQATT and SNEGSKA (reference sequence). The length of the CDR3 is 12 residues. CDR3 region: CSATSGVETQYF. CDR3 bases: TGCAGTGCGACTAGCGGGGTCGAGACCCAGTACTTC.